These 10 T cell receptor beta chains came from one sample sequenced in a study of T cells in localized non-small cell lung cancer (TCRdb year 2020). Library method: the immunoSEQ multiplex PCR assay. TCRdb took over this immuneACCESS table, retaining in-frame rearrangements with V and J assigned. Such tables are incomplete; in checked studies, under half of the missing clones stem from an unresolved V gene, and the remainder is unexplained. Here the sample has over 20,000 clones; over 75% occur a single time. The ten largest clones capture approximately 15% of the sample. The source material was PBMCs, sampled before any cancer treatment. The receptor source for this set is a woman aged 40-70 years with stage II squamous cell lung carcinoma.

The rearrangement links TRBV6-6 to TRBJ1-2, with 8 bases aligning to TRBD1. This CDR3 is built from 16 residues. V dropped 6 bases and J dropped 8; count of bases not matched to a gene: 17. CDR1 is MNHNY, CDR2 SVGAGI, per germline (reference sequence). This chain's CDR3 is CASSLSGPGQGDGYTF. CDR3 sequence (DNA): TGTGCCAGCAGCCTATCAGGCCCTGGACAGGGAGACGGCTACACCTTC.

The chain recombines TRBV7-9 with TRBJ2-1; 13 bases are a match to TRBD2. Trimming removed 5 bases from V and 5 bases from J; junction bases left unmatched: 6. Germline V lookup: CDR1 SEHNR, CDR2 FQNEAQ (reference sequence). The CDR3 runs 16 residues. This CDR3 reads CASSKGTSGTHNEQFF. DNA of the CDR3: TGTGCCAGCAGCAAAGGGACTAGCGGGACCCACAATGAGCAGTTCTTC. Complete variable domain (other parts from reference TRBV7-9 and TRBJ2-1): DTGVSQNPRHKITKRGQNVTFRCDPISEHNRLYWYRQTLGQGPEFLTYFQNEAQLEKSRLLSDRFSAERPKGSFSTLEIQRTEQGDSAMYLCASSKGTSGTHNEQFFGPGTRLTVL.

The genes are TRBV15 and TRBJ2-4; 8 nucleotides match TRBD1. Germline V lookup: CDR1 LNHNV, CDR2 YYDKDF (reference sequence). V was pared by 6 bases and J by 9 bases, with 7 bases of the junction left unmatched. This CDR3 is built from 13 residues. In DNA form, the CDR3 reads TGTGCCACCAGGGGGACAGGTATTGGCATTCAGTACTTC. Residues: CATRGTGIGIQYF.

The chain links TRBV5-1 to TRBJ1-1, with 7 bases fitting TRBD1. Germline V gene sequence: CDR1 SGHRS, CDR2 YFSETQ. V gave up 4 bases and J gave up 0 bases; unmatched junction bases: 9. The length of the CDR3 is 16 residues. The CDR3 spells CASSAGQLLVNTEAFF. As DNA, the CDR3 is TGCGCCAGCAGCGCGGGACAGCTCCTAGTGAACACTGAAGCTTTCTTT.

V is TRBV10-2 and J is TRBJ2-2; no firm D call. Trimming left V 2 bases short and J 1 base short, with 5 bases between. CDR1 WSHSY and CDR2 SAAADI come from the germline V gene. The CDR3 loop spans 14 amino acids. In DNA form, the CDR3 reads TGCGCCAGCAGTGAGACCCGGAACACCGGGGAGCTGTTTTTT. Amino acids: CASSETRNTGELFF.

This clone has more than one count but fewer than ten. The rearrangement uses TRBV19 and TRBJ2-7; D may be TRBD2 (5 bases). From germline, CDR1 is LNHDA and CDR2 SQIVND (reference sequence). This CDR3 is 13 amino acids long. Trimming pared 5 bases from V and 4 bases from J, leaving 12 bases between. CDR3 DNA sequence: TGTGCCAGTAGTTGGAGGACGGGATACGAGCAGTACTTC. This encodes CASSWRTGYEQYF.

The chain has TRBV25-1 and TRBJ2-1, with TRBD2 matching 8 bases. Trimming removed 8 bases from V and 9 bases from J; junction bases left unmatched: 15. The CDR3 totals 15 residues. Germline CDR1 is MGHDK and CDR2 is SYGVNS. CDR3 sequence reads: CASGTIAGSRLEQFF. The CDR3 DNA reads as TGTGCCAGCGGTACAATAGCGGGGAGCCGGCTTGAGCAGTTCTTC.

The chain uses TRBV18 and TRBJ2-5; TRBD1 might be the D (6 bases). Germline V gene lookup returns CDR1 KGHSH and CDR2 LQKENI. The CDR3 contains 14 residues. The germline V and J ends were trimmed by 3 bases and 2 bases, with 10 bases remaining between them. CDR3 DNA: TGTGCCAGCTCACCGACAGGCAATCAAGAGACCCAGTACTTC. As protein: CASSPTGNQETQYF.

The chain employs TRBV6-1 and TRBJ2-2, with a weak D call TRBD1 (6 bases). V was cut by 2 bases and J by 4 bases, with 11 bases left in between. In germline, CDR1 is MNHNS, CDR2 SASEGT. The CDR3 is 15 residues long. Here the CDR3 reads CASSERQGGTGELFF. The CDR3 bases are TGTGCCAGCAGTGAACGCCAAGGGGGCACCGGGGAGCTGTTTTTT.

The chain uses TRBV7-9 and TRBJ2-2, with D hard to call. CDR1 SEHNR and CDR2 FQNEAQ come from the germline V gene (reference sequence). Trimming shortened V by 1 base and J by 4 bases, and 7 bases separated the two germline ends. This CDR3 region has 14 residues. Written as DNA, the CDR3 is TGTGCCAGCAGCTTAGACGCTTCCACCGGGGAGCTGTTTTTT. This sequence encodes CASSLDASTGELFF.